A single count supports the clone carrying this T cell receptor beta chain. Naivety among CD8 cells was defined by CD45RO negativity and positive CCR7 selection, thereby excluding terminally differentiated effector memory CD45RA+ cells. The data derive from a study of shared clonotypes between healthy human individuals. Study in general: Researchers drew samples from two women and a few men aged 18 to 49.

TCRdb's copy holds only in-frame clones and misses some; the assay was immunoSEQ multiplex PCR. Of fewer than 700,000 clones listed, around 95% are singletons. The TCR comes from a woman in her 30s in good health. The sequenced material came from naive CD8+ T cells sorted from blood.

The CDR3 nucleotides read TGTGCCAGCAGTGAAGCGCGGCGACAGGGCCTTTACGAGCAGTACTTC. It is translated as CASSEARRQGLYEQYF. V gene TRBV6-1 combines with J gene TRBJ2-7; 7 nucleotides match TRBD1. This CDR3 is 16 amino acids long. The V gene's germline CDR1 is MNHNS and CDR2 SASEGT. J was trimmed by 4 bases and V by 0 bases; bases with no gene match: 9.